A selection of T cell receptor beta chains follows, all from one sample in a study of blood T cell repertoires in COVID-19. The protocol was immunoSEQ multiplex PCR, while the TCRdb copy is restricted to in-frame clones and leaves out a portion. The profile shows around 190,000 clones, 80% to 90% of them singletons. Specimen: peripheral blood. These receptors came from a man aged 18 to 30 who had recovered from COVID-19. Both conserved end residues are part of each CDR3. Each record gives: J gene, clone size, D gene, V gene, CDR3 protein, CDR3 DNA. The D gene is left open where the match is weak. Size tells how often a clone was seen (once, few, many) or the class of an expanded clone, and some rows leave it out.

j_gene: TRBJ1-2
abundance: -
d_gene: -
v_gene: TRBV7-9
CDR3aa: CASSLGQLYGYTF
CDR3nt: TGTGCCAGCAGCCTAGGACAGCTCTATGGCTACACCTTC

j_gene: TRBJ2-2
abundance: -
d_gene: -
v_gene: TRBV18
CDR3aa: CASSPGRTLNTGELFF
CDR3nt: TGTGCCAGCTCACCCGGACGGACATTGAACACCGGGGAGCTGTTTTTT

j_gene: TRBJ2-7
abundance: once
d_gene: -
v_gene: TRBV6-5
CDR3aa: CASSFVFPTFDEQYF
CDR3nt: TGTGCCAGCAGTTTCGTATTTCCTACGTTCGACGAGCAGTACTTC

j_gene: TRBJ1-1
abundance: -
d_gene: -
v_gene: TRBV6-5
CDR3aa: CASSYQAGVEAFF
CDR3nt: TGTGCCAGCAGTTACCAGGCGGGCGTTGAAGCTTTCTTT

j_gene: TRBJ2-7
abundance: once
d_gene: -
v_gene: TRBV7-9
CDR3aa: CASGRQDYEQYF
CDR3nt: TGTGCCAGCGGCAGACAGGACTACGAGCAGTACTTC

j_gene: TRBJ2-7
abundance: -
d_gene: TRBD2
v_gene: TRBV4-2
CDR3aa: CASSLPSSGSQPPYEQYF
CDR3nt: TGTGCCAGCAGCCTCCCCTCCAGCGGGAGTCAGCCTCCCTACGAGCAGTACTTC

j_gene: TRBJ2-2
abundance: -
d_gene: TRBD2
v_gene: TRBV27
CDR3aa: CASSSGLAGNTGELFF
CDR3nt: TGTGCCAGCAGTTCCGGACTAGCGGGGAACACCGGGGAGCTGTTTTTT

j_gene: TRBJ1-1
abundance: -
d_gene: TRBD1
v_gene: TRBV6-5
CDR3aa: CASRRGDSDSEAFF
CDR3nt: TGTGCCAGCAGAAGGGGGGACAGCGATTCGGAAGCTTTCTTT

j_gene: TRBJ1-1
abundance: -
d_gene: TRBD1
v_gene: TRBV28
CDR3aa: CASRATGGSDTEAFF
CDR3nt: TGTGCCAGCAGGGCTACAGGGGGCTCGGACACTGAAGCTTTCTTT

j_gene: TRBJ2-3
abundance: -
d_gene: -
v_gene: TRBV3-1/TRBV3-2
CDR3aa: CASSQGGHTDTQYF
CDR3nt: TGTGCCAGCAGCCAAGGAGGCCACACAGATACGCAGTATTTT